This TCR beta chain was recovered during a study of early T cells in non-severe SARS-CoV-2 infection. Study-wide background: Chains were not paired, and sequencing was done on bulk RNA from unsorted whole blood.

Unique molecular identifiers were affixed to single, distinct cDNA molecules. TCRdb re-analysed the 5' RACE reads in MiXCR, keeping a single row per CDR3 protein. The sample comprises roughly 80,000 distinct CDR3 sequences, 8.5% to 10% of which are singletons, and 4.5% to 5% rests with the top ten. This clonotype was seen only a few times. What it binds is unknown. Overall study findings and caveats: Comparison of clonotypes with VDJdb favored anti-spike CD8 responses while missing private and CD4 specificities.

The germline V gene encodes CDR1 MNHNY and CDR2 SVGAGI (reference sequence). The V end lost 3 bases, the J end lost 0 bases, and 9 bases lay between the germline ends. The CDR3 totals 15 residues. The TCR sequence derives from an adult who was a healthcare worker with PCR-confirmed SARS-CoV-2 infection or an uninfected control (not recorded which). This rearrangement joins TRBV6-6 to TRBJ2-1, with D uncertain. The sequenced sample was whole blood. The CDR3: CASSYEKSSYNEQFF. CDR3 nucleotides: TGTGCCAGCAGTTATGAGAAAAGCTCCTACAATGAGCAGTTCTTC.